This T cell receptor (beta chain) was captured in a study of blood T cell repertoires in COVID-19. Study at large: Some COVID-19 samples were acute and others convalescent; all came from the United States, Italy and Spain.

The CDR3 has 12 amino acids. Deletions cut 8 bases from V and 4 bases from J, with 11 bases between. This clone appeared once. Original data processing: The authors estimated nucleated cell counts from reference gene primer amplification. Method: immunoSEQ multiplex PCR; TCRdb's copy keeps in-frame clones and lacks some. That table is the source of V, J and clone size, and D and trimming were worked out from the DNA. Of roughly 260,000 clones in the sample, more than 85% were seen once. In Seattle, patients joined the study during active infection and were tracked longitudinally. The V call is TRBV12-3 or TRBV12-4, the J call TRBJ1-2; unclear D gene. Sequencing was performed on peripheral blood. This receptor was identified in a young adult with COVID-19, enrolled during active disease. The CDR3 region has the DNA TGTGCCAGCGGGCTCAGCCCCTATGGCTACACCTTC. Encoded protein: CASGLSPYGYTF.